Given below is one T cell receptor beta chain in context. There were TCR beta CDR3 regions amplified from RNA transcripts. HTBI primers drove first-round RT-PCR of the TCR CDR3. MiXCR was run by TCRdb on the multiplex PCR reads, yielding one entry per CDR3 protein. Among more than 50,000 distinct CDR3 sequences listed, 53% were seen once. V was pared by 5 bases and J by 8 bases, with 12 bases of the junction left unmatched. Germline loops: CDR1 WNHNN, CDR2 SYGVQD (reference sequence). This CDR3 comprises 15 residues. This record belongs to a study of T cells in Graves' hyperthyroidism and ophthalmopathy. Ophthalmopathy in the patients scored at least 3 on Clinical Activity Score and at least 4 on NOSPECS grade, lasting under 3 months.

What was sequenced was blood. J is TRBJ2-5 and V is TRBV10-1; 9 bases map to TRBD2. The TCR sequence derives from a woman in her sixties with Graves' ophthalmopathy. This CDR3 is CASSFGLAREGTQYF. DNA for the CDR3: TGCGCCAGCAGTTTTGGACTAGCGCGGGAGGGTACCCAGTACTTC.